This T cell receptor (beta chain) is from a study of CD8 T cells in ankylosing spondylitis. Germline V gene sequence: CDR1 MNHEY, CDR2 SMNVEV (reference sequence). The CDR3 is 15 residues long. V was clipped by 4 bases and J by 2 bases, with 15 bases between them. A word on this clonotype: What it binds is unknown.

Molecular-barcoded quantitative 5'-RACE produced these TCR beta libraries. MiXCR, applied by TCRdb to the 5' RACE reads, yields one record per CDR3 protein. The sample has roughly 700,000 distinct CDR3 sequences; about 20% are singletons. Study results and caveats: The study looked at matched synovial fluid samples from ankylosing spondylitis patients. Disease-linked clones were reported to be significantly enriched there. Relatively scarce in peripheral blood, disease-linked clones were CD8+. There was a TCR beta motif, made of fewer than 10 highly homologous variants, that appeared characteristic of ankylosing spondylitis blood.

The receptor's source is a male donor with ankylosing spondylitis. The rearrangement links TRBV27 to TRBJ2-7; D ambiguous. Sequenced sample: blood, either unsorted or a sorted T cell fraction (not recorded which). Here the CDR3 reads CASSSGTQAPYEQYF. In DNA form, the CDR3 reads TGTGCCAGCAGTTCGGGCACCCAGGCCCCCTACGAGCAGTACTTC.